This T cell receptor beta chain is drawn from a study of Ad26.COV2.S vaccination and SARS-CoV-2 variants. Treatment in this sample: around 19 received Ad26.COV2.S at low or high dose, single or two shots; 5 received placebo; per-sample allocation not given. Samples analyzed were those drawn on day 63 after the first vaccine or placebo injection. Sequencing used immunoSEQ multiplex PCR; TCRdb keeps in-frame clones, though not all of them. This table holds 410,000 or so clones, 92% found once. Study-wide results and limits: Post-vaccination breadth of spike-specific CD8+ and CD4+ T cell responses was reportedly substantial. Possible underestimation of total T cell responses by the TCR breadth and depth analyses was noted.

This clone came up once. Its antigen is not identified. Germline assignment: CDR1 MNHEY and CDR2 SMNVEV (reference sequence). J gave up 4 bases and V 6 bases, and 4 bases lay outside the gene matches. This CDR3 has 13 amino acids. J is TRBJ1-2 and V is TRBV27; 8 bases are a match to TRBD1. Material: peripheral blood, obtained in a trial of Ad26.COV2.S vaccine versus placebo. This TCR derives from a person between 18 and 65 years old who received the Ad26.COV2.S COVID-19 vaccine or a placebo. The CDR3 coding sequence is TGTGCCAGCAGCCACGGGACAGGCTATGGCTACACCTTC. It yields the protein CASSHGTGYGYTF.